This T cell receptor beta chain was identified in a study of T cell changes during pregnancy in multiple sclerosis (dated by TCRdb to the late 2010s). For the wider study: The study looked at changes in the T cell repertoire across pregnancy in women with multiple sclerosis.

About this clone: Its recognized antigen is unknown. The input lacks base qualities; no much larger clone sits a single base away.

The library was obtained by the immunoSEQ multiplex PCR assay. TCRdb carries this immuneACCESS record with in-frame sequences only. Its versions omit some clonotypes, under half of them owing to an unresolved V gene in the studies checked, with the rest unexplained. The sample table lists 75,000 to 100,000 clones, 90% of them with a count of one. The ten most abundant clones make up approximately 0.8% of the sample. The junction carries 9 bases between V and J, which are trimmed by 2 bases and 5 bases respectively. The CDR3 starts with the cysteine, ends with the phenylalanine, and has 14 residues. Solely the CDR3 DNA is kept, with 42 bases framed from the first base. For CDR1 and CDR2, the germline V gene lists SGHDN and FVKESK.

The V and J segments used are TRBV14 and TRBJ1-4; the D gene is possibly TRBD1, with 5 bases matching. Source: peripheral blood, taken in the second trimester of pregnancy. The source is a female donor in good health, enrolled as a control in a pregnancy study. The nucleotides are TGTGCCAGCAGCCAAAGGGGAGGGAATGAAAAACTGTTTTTT. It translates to CASSQRGGNEKLFF.